The 9 T cell receptor beta chains below all came from one sample that was sequenced in a study of T-cell memory formation after mild COVID-19. TCRdb used MiXCR to reprocess the 5' RACE reads, holding one entry per CDR3 protein. The sample includes a few hundred thousand distinct CDR3 sequences, around 15% of them seen just once. Input material: PBMCs or a T cell subset sorted from them (not recorded which). These receptors all come from a man aged 18-30 years who had mild COVID-19 (a few samples of this study predate the infection). Cell type and time point are not known.

This clonotype showed up just a few times. This chain links TRBV7-8 with TRBJ2-7; 9 bases match TRBD1. V gave up 1 base and J gave up 3 bases; unmatched junction bases: 1. CDR3 size: 14 residues. Germline V CDR1 and CDR2: SGHVS, FQNEAQ. The CDR3 sequence is CASSLEGQGYEQYF. The CDR3 bases are TGTGCCAGCAGCTTAGAGGGACAGGGCTACGAGCAGTACTTC.

Only a few counts were recorded for this clonotype. The chain employs TRBV7-9 and TRBJ1-4; D remains ambiguous. This CDR3 contains 16 residues. V was shortened by 4 bases and J by 3 bases, with 15 bases between the two germline ends. Germline lookup yields CDR1 SEHNR and CDR2 FQNEAQ (reference sequence). CDR3 coding DNA: TGTGCCAGCAGCTCCCCCGGCGCCCAGGCTAATGAAAAACTGTTTTTT. This translates into CASSSPGAQANEKLFF.

This chain uses TRBV10-1 with TRBJ2-5, with TRBD1 as a possible D gene (5 bases). This CDR3 comprises 14 residues. The V gene's germline CDR1 is WNHNN and CDR2 SYGVQD (reference sequence). V was cut by 4 bases and J by 5 bases, with 14 bases left in between. This chain's CDR3 is CASSGTTSGETQYF. The CDR3 DNA reads TGCGCCAGCAGTGGGACAACGTCCGGTGAGACCCAGTACTTC.

This clonotype was seen more than once but under ten times. The chain joins TRBV20-1 to TRBJ2-3; D is perhaps TRBD2 (5 bases). The CDR3 length is 13 residues. Germline CDR1 and CDR2: DFQATT and SNEGSKA (reference sequence). The V end was cut by 0 bases, the J end by 4 bases, with 8 bases between. CDR3 nucleotides: TGCAGTGCTAGAGATCGGACTCCAGATACGCAGTATTTT. This sequence encodes CSARDRTPDTQYF.

This clonotype was detected only a few times. The gene calls are TRBV6-6 and TRBJ2-5; D tentatively reads TRBD1 or TRBD2 (5 bases each). The CDR3 sequence is 16 residues long. From germline, CDR1 is MNHNY and CDR2 SVGAGI (reference sequence). The V gene lost 2 bases and the J gene lost 2 bases, with 15 bases spanning the gap. CDR3 protein: CASSYPPRDLQETQYF. The CDR3 coding sequence is TGTGCCAGCAGTTACCCTCCCCGGGACCTTCAAGAGACCCAGTACTTC.

The V gene is TRBV9, the J gene TRBJ2-3; D may be TRBD1 (5 bases). This CDR3 is 16 amino acids long. The germline gives CDR1 SGDLS, CDR2 YYNGEE. V lost 0 bases to trimming and J lost 2 bases, with 13 bases between them. CDR3 sequence reads: CASSVGGLADTDTQYF. In DNA, the CDR3 is TGTGCCAGCAGCGTAGGGGGCTTGGCGGACACAGATACGCAGTATTTT.

This clonotype occurred many times. The chain has TRBV30 and TRBJ2-7; TRBD1 matches 11 bases. The germline V gene has CDR1 GTSNPN and CDR2 SVGIG (reference sequence). CDR3 length: 17 residues. J gave up 1 base and V 1 base, and 9 bases lay outside the gene matches. Written as DNA, the CDR3 is TGTGCCTGGAGTGCCGGACAGGGGGCGATAGGATCCTACGAGCAGTACTTC. Its translation is CAWSAGQGAIGSYEQYF.

The chain combines TRBV4-1 with TRBJ2-7, with D maybe TRBD1 (5 bases). CDR3 length: 15 amino acids. CDR1 is MGHRA and CDR2 is YSYEKL in the germline V gene. Trimming removed 3 bases from V and 4 bases from J, with 16 bases in between. As DNA, the CDR3 is TGCGCCAGCAGCCACGCCCCGGACACGAAGTACGAGCAGTACGTC. Amino acids: CASSHAPDTKYEQYV.

By sample fraction, this clonotype is medium-sized. This chain connects TRBV12-3 or TRBV12-4 to TRBJ2-7, with D unresolved. Trimming removed 6 bases at V and 4 bases at J, with 7 bases between. This CDR3 has 11 residues. The CDR3 DNA is TGTGCCAGCAGCTTTGGGTACGAGCAGTACTTC. The encoded protein is CASSFGYEQYF.